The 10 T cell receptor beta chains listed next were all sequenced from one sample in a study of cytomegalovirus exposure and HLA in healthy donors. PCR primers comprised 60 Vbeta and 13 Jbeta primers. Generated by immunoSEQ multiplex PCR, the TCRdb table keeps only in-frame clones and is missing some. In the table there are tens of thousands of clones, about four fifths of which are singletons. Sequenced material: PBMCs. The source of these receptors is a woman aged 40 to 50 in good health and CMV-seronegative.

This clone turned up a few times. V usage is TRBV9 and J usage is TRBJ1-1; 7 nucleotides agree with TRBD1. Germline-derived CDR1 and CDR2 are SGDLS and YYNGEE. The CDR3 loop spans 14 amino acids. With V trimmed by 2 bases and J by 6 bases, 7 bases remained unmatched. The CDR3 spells CASSVLDQGAEAFF. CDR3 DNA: TGTGCCAGCAGCGTCCTTGACCAGGGGGCTGAAGCTTTCTTT.

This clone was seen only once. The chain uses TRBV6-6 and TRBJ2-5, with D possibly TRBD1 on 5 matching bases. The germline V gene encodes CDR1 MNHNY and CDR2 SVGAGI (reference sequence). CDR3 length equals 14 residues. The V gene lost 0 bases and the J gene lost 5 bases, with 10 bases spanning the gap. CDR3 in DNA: TGTGCCAGCAGTTACTCAGGGGCAGGCGAGACCCAGTACTTC. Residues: CASSYSGAGETQYF.

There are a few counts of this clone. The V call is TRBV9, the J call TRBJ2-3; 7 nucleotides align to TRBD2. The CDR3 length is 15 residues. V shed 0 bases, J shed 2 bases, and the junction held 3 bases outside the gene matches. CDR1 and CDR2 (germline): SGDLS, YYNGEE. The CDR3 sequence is CASSVASGYTDTQYF. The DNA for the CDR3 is TGTGCCAGCAGCGTAGCTAGCGGATACACAGATACGCAGTATTTT. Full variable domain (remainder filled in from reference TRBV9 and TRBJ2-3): DSGVTQTPKHLITATGQRVTLRCSPRSGDLSVYWYQQSLDQGLQFLIQYYNGEERAKGNILERFSAQQFPDLHSELNLSSLELGDSALYFCASSVASGYTDTQYFGPGTRLTVL.

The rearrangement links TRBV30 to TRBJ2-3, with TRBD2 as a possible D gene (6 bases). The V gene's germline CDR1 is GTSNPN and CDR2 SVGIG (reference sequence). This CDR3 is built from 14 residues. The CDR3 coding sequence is TGTGCTACCGGGACTCCTTTTGGACCAGATACGCAGTATTTT. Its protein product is CATGTPFGPDTQYF.

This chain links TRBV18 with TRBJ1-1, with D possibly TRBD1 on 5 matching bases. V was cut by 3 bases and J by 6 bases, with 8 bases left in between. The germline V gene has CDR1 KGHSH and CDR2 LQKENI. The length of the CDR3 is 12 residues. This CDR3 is CASSPRVSEAFF. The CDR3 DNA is TGTGCCAGCTCACCCAGGGTGTCTGAAGCTTTCTTT.

As DNA, the CDR3 is TGCGCCAGCAGCTTACAACTAGCGGGGGGGAGCTCCTACGAGCAGTACTTC. Translation: CASSLQLAGGSSYEQYF. The chain recombines TRBV4-3 with TRBJ2-7; 13 bases line up with TRBD2. Unmatched junction bases numbered 7, after V lost 5 bases and J lost 0 bases. Germline CDR1 reads LGHNA; CDR2 reads YSLEER. The CDR3 consists of 17 residues.

The CDR3 DNA follows: TGTGCCAGCAGTGGGACTAGCGGGGGGCCTTCTTATCTCTACGAGCAGTACTTC. The encoded protein is CASSGTSGGPSYLYEQYF. The chain has TRBV6-1 and TRBJ2-7; 14 positions agree with TRBD2. CDR3 length: 18 amino acids. V was pared by 4 bases and J by 3 bases, with 11 bases of the junction left unmatched. Germline values: CDR1 MNHNS, CDR2 SASEGT.

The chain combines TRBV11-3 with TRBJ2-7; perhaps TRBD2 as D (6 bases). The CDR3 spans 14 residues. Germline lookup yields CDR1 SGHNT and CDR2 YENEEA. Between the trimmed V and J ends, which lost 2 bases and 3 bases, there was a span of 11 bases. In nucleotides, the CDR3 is TGTGCCAGCAGCTTATCGGCGGGGAGCTACGAGCAGTACTTC. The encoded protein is CASSLSAGSYEQYF. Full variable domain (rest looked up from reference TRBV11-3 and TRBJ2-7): EAGVVQSPRYKIIEKKQPVAFWCNPISGHNTLYWYLQNLGQGPELLIRYENEEAVDDSQLPKDRFSAERLKGVDSTLKIQPAELGDSAVYLCASSLSAGSYEQYFGPGTRLTVT.

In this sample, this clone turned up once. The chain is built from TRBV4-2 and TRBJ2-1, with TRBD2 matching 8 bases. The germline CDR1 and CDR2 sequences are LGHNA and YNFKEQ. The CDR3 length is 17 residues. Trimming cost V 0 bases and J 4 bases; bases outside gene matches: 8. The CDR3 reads CASSQDAGAGDYNEQFF. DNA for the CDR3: TGTGCCAGCAGCCAAGATGCGGGAGCGGGGGATTACAATGAGCAGTTCTTC.

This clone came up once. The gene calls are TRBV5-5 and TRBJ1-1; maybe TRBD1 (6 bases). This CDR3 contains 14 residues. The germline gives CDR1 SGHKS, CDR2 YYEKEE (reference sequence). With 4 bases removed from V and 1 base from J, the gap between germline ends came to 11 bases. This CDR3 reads CASSGRTANTEAFF. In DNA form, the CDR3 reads TGTGCCAGCAGCGGCCGGACAGCGAACACTGAAGCTTTCTTT.